The 17 T cell receptor beta chains reported below all come from one sample, sequenced in a study of shared clonotypes between healthy human individuals. Measured with immunoSEQ multiplex PCR; TCRdb has only the in-frame clones, and not every one. The sample comprises 2 million to 3 million clones, approximately 92% of which are singletons, and 0.13% to 0.15% rests with the top ten. Sequencing used naive CD4+ T cells sorted from blood. Documented subset: CD45RA+ positively selected. All receptors come from a man younger than 35 in good health.

The genes are TRBV5-4 and TRBJ2-2; the match to TRBD2 covers 7 bases. The germline CDR1 and CDR2 sequences are SGHNT and YYREEE (reference sequence). V shed 0 bases, J shed 0 bases, and the junction held 5 bases outside the gene matches. The CDR3 covers 17 residues. In nucleotides, the CDR3 is TGTGCCAGCAGCTTGGATGGGGCGGGGGCGAACACCGGGGAGCTGTTTTTT. Protein: CASSLDGAGANTGELFF.

V gene TRBV5-8 combines with J gene TRBJ2-7; possible D gene TRBD2, 5 bases. Trimming took off 1 base at V and 0 bases at J, with 14 bases between the two ends. The length of the CDR3 is 16 residues. Per germline, CDR1 SGHTS and CDR2 YDEGEE. In DNA form, the CDR3 reads TGTGCCAGCAGCTTGAGGAGGCCGCCTGACTCCTACGAGCAGTACTTC. Residues: CASSLRRPPDSYEQYF.

The chain carries TRBV2 and TRBJ2-5; D is uncertain. The J call is in doubt because the DNA end fits TRBJ2-7 better. In germline, CDR1 is SNHLY, CDR2 FYNNEI. The CDR3 is 11 residues long. This CDR3 is CASRWQYEQYF. CDR3 bases: TGTGCCAGCCGGTGGCAGTACGAGCAGTACTTC.

The chain couples TRBV11-2 to TRBJ2-1; 15 nucleotides align to TRBD2. Germline lookup yields CDR1 SGHAT and CDR2 FQNNGV. The junction had 3 bases not matched to a gene; V was cut back by 6 bases and J by 9 bases. This CDR3 is built from 14 residues. CDR3 protein: CASSGLAGGPEQFF. Written as DNA, the CDR3 is TGTGCCAGCAGTGGACTAGCGGGGGGGCCTGAGCAGTTCTTC.

Points on this clone: Within the sample, other DNA sequences also encode this same CDR3. The chain links TRBV10-3 to TRBJ2-7; no definite D call. Germline lookup yields CDR1 ENHRY and CDR2 SYGVKD. Deletions cut 0 bases from V and 5 bases from J, with 2 bases between. The CDR3 runs 11 residues. The CDR3 coding sequence is TGTGCCATCAGTGAGTCGCACGAGCAGTACTTC. Translation gives CAISESHEQYF.

The chain combines TRBV2 with TRBJ1-4; no firm D call. CDR1 and CDR2 from the germline V gene are SNHLY and FYNNEI. Trimming pared 3 bases from V and 7 bases from J, leaving 12 bases between. The CDR3 spans 14 residues. The CDR3 protein is CASSDEVIGEKLFF. CDR3 in DNA: TGTGCCAGCAGTGATGAGGTCATCGGTGAAAAACTGTTTTTT.

The CDR3: CASREFPRDTQYF. The CDR3 DNA follows: TGTGCCAGCCGGGAGTTCCCACGGGATACGCAGTATTTT. V is TRBV13 and J is TRBJ2-3; weak D call: TRBD2 (6 bases). This CDR3 comprises 13 residues. V lost 8 bases and J 6 bases, leaving 15 bases between the germline ends. The V gene's germline CDR1 is PRHDT and CDR2 FYEKMQ (reference sequence).

This sequence joins TRBV28 and TRBJ2-3, with 12 bases lining up with TRBD2. Germline lookup yields CDR1 MDHEN and CDR2 SYDVKM. This CDR3 is 16 amino acids long. J lost 3 bases, V lost 2 bases, and 3 bases had no gene match. CDR3 nucleotide sequence: TGTGCCAGCAGTTTAACGACTAGCGGGGGTACAGATACGCAGTATTTT. As protein: CASSLTTSGGTDTQYF. Combining the CDR3 with reference TRBV28 and TRBJ2-3 gives the whole variable domain DVKVTQSSRYLVKRTGEKVFLECVQDMDHENMFWYRQDPGLGLRLIYFSYDVKMKEKGDIPEGYSVSREKKERFSLILESASTNQTSMYLCASSLTTSGGTDTQYFGPGTRLTVL.

The CDR3 loop is CASSRDRPTGGSYEQYF. As DNA, the CDR3 is TGTGCCAGCAGCCGGGACAGACCCACAGGGGGATCCTACGAGCAGTACTTC. The J gene is TRBJ2-7, the V gene TRBV7-9; the match to TRBD1 covers 8 bases. In germline, CDR1 is SEHNR, CDR2 FQNEAQ (reference sequence). Trimming took 5 bases from V and 1 from J; bases not matched to a gene: 13. CDR3 length: 17 amino acids.

This clone occurred once. The chain is built from TRBV5-1 and TRBJ2-5; 7 bases align to TRBD2. The CDR3 consists of 16 residues. V lost 0 bases, J lost 1 base, and 6 bases stayed unmatched. Germline V gives CDR1 SGHRS, CDR2 YFSETQ. The CDR3 DNA reads TGCGCCAGCAGCTTGGAAGCGGGAAGACCCCAAGAGACCCAGTACTTC. Amino acid sequence: CASSLEAGRPQETQYF.

The gene calls are TRBV6-5 and TRBJ1-2, with D possibly being TRBD1 (6 bases). Germline V gives CDR1 MNHEY, CDR2 SVGAGI. The CDR3 length is 10 residues. V lost 6 bases and J 9 bases, leaving 8 bases between the germline ends. The CDR3 loop is CASRGTSYTF. For the CDR3, the DNA is TGTGCCAGCAGGGGGACAAGCTACACCTTC.

The gene calls are TRBV11-2 and TRBJ1-2, with a weak D call TRBD1 (6 bases). V was cut by 0 bases and J by 7 bases, with 15 bases left in between. From germline, CDR1 is SGHAT and CDR2 FQNNGV. The CDR3 covers 15 residues. CDR3 sequence reads: CASSLDLLQGFGYTF. The CDR3 region has the DNA TGTGCCAGCAGCTTAGATCTGTTACAGGGCTTTGGCTACACCTTC.

A note on this clone: The same CDR3 can be traced to other DNA sequences in this sample. This chain uses TRBV6-5 with TRBJ2-5; possibly TRBD2 for D (5 bases). Germline CDR1 and CDR2: MNHEY and SVGAGI. This CDR3 has 11 amino acids. V was trimmed by 8 bases and J by 5 bases, leaving 9 bases between them. The CDR3: CASGRGETQYF. In nucleotides, the CDR3 is TGTGCCAGCGGGAGAGGGGAGACCCAGTACTTC.

This chain connects TRBV4-3 to TRBJ2-1, with D perhaps matching TRBD2 (6 bases). The CDR3 length is 16 residues. Trimming removed 3 bases at V and 4 bases at J, with 16 bases between. The germline CDR1 and CDR2 sequences are LGHNA and YSLEER. CDR3 DNA sequence: TGCGCCAGCAGCCATTTCCGAGGAGGAGGGTACAATGAGCAGTTCTTC. Amino acid sequence: CASSHFRGGGYNEQFF.

This sequence joins TRBV5-6 and TRBJ2-3; maybe TRBD2 (6 bases). The CDR3 has 15 amino acids. From germline, CDR1 is SGHDT and CDR2 YYEEEE. V was clipped by 6 bases and J by 2 bases, with 16 bases between them. The CDR3 DNA follows: TGTGCCAGCACCCCGATCGGGGGATACACAGATACGCAGTATTTT. This translates into CASTPIGGYTDTQYF.

The V gene is TRBV7-2, the J gene TRBJ2-7; D not certain. The CDR3 has 14 residues. Trimming shortened V by 0 bases and J by 2 bases, and 8 bases separated the two germline ends. Looked up from germline, CDR1 is SGHTA and CDR2 is FQGNSA. CDR3 coding DNA: TGTGCCAGCAGCTTAGCGGGGTCCCCCTACGAGCAGTACTTC. Its translation is CASSLAGSPYEQYF.

The chain recombines TRBV7-2 with TRBJ2-7; D is unresolved. V was trimmed by 3 bases and J by 4 bases, leaving 13 bases between them. This CDR3 contains 14 residues. The germline CDR1 and CDR2 sequences are SGHTA and FQGNSA. The CDR3 spells CASSLREPVYEQYF. CDR3 coding DNA: TGTGCCAGCAGCTTGCGAGAACCAGTGTACGAGCAGTACTTC.